A selection of T cell receptor beta chains follows, all from one sample in a study of response to subunit inactivated influenza vaccine. TCRdb used MiXCR to reprocess the RT-PCR reads, holding one entry per CDR3 protein. Among 550,000 to 650,000 distinct CDR3 sequences listed, about an eighth were seen once. Here the sequenced sample was PBMCs from blood, taken on the day of vaccination. Receptors were obtained from a man aged 50 or older who received an inactivated influenza vaccine. Each CDR3 is given without its conserved first and last residue.

V gene: TRBV10-3
CDR3 protein: AISELLLVGTDTQY

V gene: TRBV12-3/TRBV12-4
CDR3 protein: ASQPQQTSNTGELF

V gene: TRBV5-1
CDR3 protein: ASSSGEQGLETQY

V gene: TRBV6-2/TRBV6-3
CDR3 protein: ASRAGMKTGELF

V gene: TRBV7-2
CDR3 protein: ASSQLDGFDEQF

V gene: TRBV11-1
CDR3 protein: ASSSHRTDLGGANVLT

V gene: TRBV7-2
CDR3 protein: ASSDYPGTSGGREQF

V gene: TRBV20-1
CDR3 protein: SARDLGGLAKNQPQH

V gene: TRBV4-3
CDR3 protein: ASSQRTSDYEQY

V gene: TRBV29-1
CDR3 protein: SVFTREKDRRNTGELF

V gene: TRBV7-2
CDR3 protein: ASKGGAKDTQY

V gene: TRBV3-1
CDR3 protein: ASKAAFIQETQY

V gene: TRBV4-1
CDR3 protein: ASSQVGVTYEQY

V gene: TRBV20-1
CDR3 protein: SVPVEGLGADTQY

V gene: TRBV5-1
CDR3 protein: ASSRSSGGTTDTQY

V gene: TRBV20-1
CDR3 protein: SAKARERGTNEQY

V gene: TRBV4-3
CDR3 protein: ASSQADLADTQY

V gene: TRBV7-9
CDR3 protein: ASSLDGGANIQY

V gene: TRBV2
CDR3 protein: ASSGDRAYQETQY

V gene: TRBV7-9
CDR3 protein: ASSAQGANTEAF

V gene: TRBV7-2
CDR3 protein: ASSQDRTRAKNIQY

V gene: TRBV9
CDR3 protein: ASSVAGPPYNEQF

V gene: TRBV3-1
CDR3 protein: ASSQGGEQY

V gene: TRBV12-3/TRBV12-4
CDR3 protein: ASSLSRRLF

V gene: TRBV10-3
CDR3 protein: AISKTGGVMDTQY

V gene: TRBV7-9
CDR3 protein: ASSSLRGGTDTQY

V gene: TRBV12-3/TRBV12-4
CDR3 protein: ATWRGGNEQF

V gene: TRBV5-1
CDR3 protein: ASSLTGFAYEQY

V gene: TRBV6-2/TRBV6-3
CDR3 protein: ASSYQLAIGETQY

V gene: TRBV27
CDR3 protein: ASSPALGLGGTEAF

V gene: TRBV5-1
CDR3 protein: ASSRGQNNEKLF

V gene: TRBV7-6
CDR3 protein: ASSLGTGNSYEQY

V gene: TRBV11-1
CDR3 protein: ASSFLWTRTGSSYEQY

V gene: TRBV4-2
CDR3 protein: ASSLDAGEPYEQY

V gene: TRBV7-9
CDR3 protein: ASSLDPGSTEAF

V gene: TRBV6-9
CDR3 protein: ASPLAGAGRQDTQY

V gene: TRBV20-1
CDR3 protein: SARNYNTGTYGYT

V gene: TRBV29-1
CDR3 protein: SARRVSDRTDTQY

V gene: TRBV15
CDR3 protein: ATSRDPVVPYEQY

V gene: TRBV12-3/TRBV12-4
CDR3 protein: ASSGTRLALVQETQY

V gene: TRBV20-1
CDR3 protein: SAREGGRGYGYT

V gene: TRBV12-3/TRBV12-4
CDR3 protein: ASSMRTDSNEKLF

V gene: TRBV21-1
CDR3 protein: ATPGTGKGEQY

V gene: TRBV5-1
CDR3 protein: ASSVGGAIDTQY

V gene: TRBV24-1
CDR3 protein: ATSGGLDTQY

V gene: TRBV20-1
CDR3 protein: SARDWMGYEQY

V gene: TRBV28
CDR3 protein: ASRGEISTDTQY

V gene: TRBV2
CDR3 protein: ASSEVTSGTGELF

V gene: TRBV29-1
CDR3 protein: SHLGLAVDNEQF

V gene: TRBV15
CDR3 protein: ATSREGREGGMDTQY

V gene: TRBV29-1
CDR3 protein: SVAGNSNQPQH

V gene: TRBV20-1
CDR3 protein: SARATDRGRWNQPQH

V gene: TRBV14
CDR3 protein: ASSHRDSGAGELF

V gene: TRBV7-2
CDR3 protein: ASSFSGGSQETQY

V gene: TRBV6-1
CDR3 protein: ASTSLGSGELF

V gene: TRBV9
CDR3 protein: ASSVGGTGVEQY

V gene: TRBV7-2
CDR3 protein: ASSPWTNQGTDTQY

V gene: TRBV12-3/TRBV12-4
CDR3 protein: ASRPGLAGVGEQF

V gene: TRBV20-1
CDR3 protein: SARGGGGLAGESEQY

V gene: TRBV10-3
CDR3 protein: AISVQGSEQY